This T cell receptor (beta chain) came from a study of shared clonotypes between healthy human individuals. CD45RO-negative CD8 cells positively selected for CCR7 made up the naive population, which excluded terminally differentiated effector memory CD45RA+ cells. TCRdb keeps only in-frame clones here, not all; method: immunoSEQ multiplex PCR. This table holds about 2 million clones, about 95% found once. Trimming at V came to 2 bases and at J to 3 bases, leaving 7 bases not matched to a gene. CDR1 is SGHDT and CDR2 is YYEEEE in the germline V gene. There are 15 residues in the CDR3. The sequence was obtained from a man aged 18 to 35 in good health. The chain couples TRBV5-6 to TRBJ2-7; 8 bases are a match to TRBD2. The sequencing sample was made of naive CD8+ T cells sorted from blood. The CDR3: CASSFSGGPVYEQYF. The CDR3, as DNA: TGTGCCAGCAGCTTCTCGGGAGGGCCAGTCTACGAGCAGTACTTC.